This T cell receptor beta chain was retrieved from a study of vaccination and CD4 T cells after COVID-19 (dated by TCRdb to 2021 to 2024). With respect to the entire study: Convalescent patients had a positive SARS-CoV-2 result on nasal swab PCR, and of these patients, about ten had mild disease and one had severe disease. The convalescent cohort comprised six males and four females, including two Hispanic individuals, seven Caucasians, two Asians and one multiracial person. Participants received two doses of either the Pfizer-BioNTech BNT162b2 vaccine (n=8) or the Moderna mRNA-1273 vaccine (n=2). Post-COVID blood samples from convalescent patients were collected a median of around 100 days after diagnosis, with a range of roughly 30 to 161 days. The time from the second vaccine dose to post-vaccine blood sampling had a median of roughly 79 days and ranged from about 13 to 250 days. For stimulating the cultures, overlapping spike peptide pools were used, derived from SARS-CoV-2 as well as from the common cold coronaviruses HCoV-NL63, HCoV-OC43 and HCoV-229E. As controls, cultures received a CEFX viral epitope pool (the positive control), an HIV-1 Nef peptide pool (the negative control), or no peptide at all. In 10 COVID-19 convalescent patients and a few infection-naive healthy vaccine recipients, the spike-specific CD4+ TCR repertoire before mRNA vaccination was compared with the repertoire after mRNA vaccination. Summary of the overall study and its limitations: The study included relatively few convalescent patients and did not analyze early timepoints after natural infection. The median number of SARS-CoV-2-reactive clonotypes rose from roughly 20 after infection to a few dozen after vaccination, but the change was not significant. Of the vaccine-specific clones in convalescent patients, 304 of 307, or nearly all, reacted only to SARS-CoV-2 spike and did not cross-react with common cold coronaviruses. In convalescent patients, a median roughly 85% of post-vaccine SARS-CoV-2-reactive clones were detected only after vaccination, and vaccine-specific priming was suggested by this finding.

This clonotype was counted between two and nine times. Its antigen specificity is not known. Qualities for individual bases were not recorded, and no much larger clone is one base off. The treatment or condition label, as the study defines it: approximately 9-day PBMC culture with coronavirus spike peptide pools or control peptides (ViraFEST assay). The ViraFEST assay was used in the study, in which antigen-specific T cells were expanded with peptide pools and expanded clonotypes were subsequently identified by TCR sequencing. The convalescent patients' positive SARS-CoV-2 PCR tests were from March to December 2020, which was before the Alpha, Beta and Delta variants emerged in the United States. Each well held 1.5 million to 2.5 million PBMCs cultured with roughly 10 ug/ml peptide pools in IMDM containing around 4.5% human AB serum and around 9 IU/ml IL-2. On days 3 and 7, half of the culture medium was replaced with fresh IL-2-containing medium. CD4+ T cells were isolated after 10 days of culture through negative selection using the EasySep CD4+ T cell isolation kit. Ficoll-Paque Plus gradient centrifugation was used to isolate PBMCs from whole blood, and the isolated PBMCs were then either used fresh or cryopreserved at -140C. Each culture condition was generally run in triplicate wells.

Receptor amplification or capture employed PCR. DNA from cultured CD4+ T cells underwent TCR sequencing with the Oncomine TCR Beta short-read assay at the Johns Hopkins FTIC core. The QIAamp micro DNA kit was used to extract genomic DNA from the cultured CD4+ T cells. The Oncomine TCR Beta libraries from cultured CD4+ T cells were pooled using unique dual indexes and then sequenced on an Illumina iSeq 100. On the study's bioinformatics: Non-productive sequences were removed, and CDR3s not starting with C, not ending with F or W, or shorter than 7 amino acids were discarded. The MANAFEST web application identified antigen-specific clonotypes by comparing peptide-stimulated wells against reference wells and other culture wells. To be called positive, a clone needed an FDR below 0.05, an odds ratio above 5, and a productive frequency above 0.1% in at least two of three replicate wells. Cross-reactive clonotypes were defined as significantly expanded in both SARS-CoV-2 spike wells and at least one common cold coronavirus spike condition. Using R version 3.6.1, CDR3 homology was evaluated through Levenshtein distances (stringdist) along with unrooted phylogenetic trees (ape). The public reads were reprocessed in TCRdb via fastp at Q25 and MiXCR, keeping in-frame beta chains. For every CDR3 protein sequence, its rows merge into one entry that carries the most common genes and DNA. The V and J calls shown here were made by TCRdb, not taken from the authors' results. This sample comprises 15,000 to 20,000 distinct CDR3 sequences, roughly 50% of them detected only once. Together, the top ten hold 5.5% to 7% of the sample.

The sample was CD4+ T cells from blood, cultured in vitro. The TCR sequence derives from a human donor who had recovered from COVID-19.

The DNA sequence follows: TGTGCCAGCAGCTTTCTGGACAGGCAGGCCGCTTTCTTT. Translation gives CASSFLDRQAAFF. Recombination linked TRBV7-9 to TRBJ1-1; 7 central bases correspond to TRBD1. The CDR3, from cysteine to phenylalanine, totals 13 residues. The kept DNA is CDR3 alone, 39 bases in frame from the first base. V has 3 bases trimmed and J has 11 bases trimmed; junction bases matching no gene number 9. The CDR1 and CDR2 encoded by the germline V gene (reference sequence) are SEHNR and FQNEAQ. Full variable domain (CDR3 extended with the reference TRBV7-9 and TRBJ1-1 proteins): DTGVSQNPRHKITKRGQNVTFRCDPISEHNRLYWYRQTLGQGPEFLTYFQNEAQLEKSRLLSDRFSAERPKGSFSTLEIQRTEQGDSAMYLCASSFLDRQAAFFGQGTRLTVV.